This T cell receptor (beta chain) was identified in a study of T cells in localized non-small cell lung cancer. To note about this clone: Its target is unknown.

Assay: immunoSEQ multiplex PCR; the TCRdb copy retains only in-frame clones and omits some. The sample includes about 70,000 clones, approximately 84% seen only once; the top ten take about 1.5%. The germline gives CDR1 MRHNA, CDR2 SNTAGT. This CDR3 has 13 residues. Trimming removed 8 bases from V and 5 bases from J, with 15 bases in between. General observations from the study: Uninvolved adjacent lung showed higher T cell clonality than tumor. Sequencing was limited to one tumor region, leaving the possibility of heterogeneity open. The study detected a median 57 of the top 100 tumor clones in adjacent lung.

The chain has TRBV6-4 and TRBJ2-5, with D perhaps assigned TRBD1 or TRBD2 (5 bases each). This TCR was recovered from a female donor aged 60 or older with stage I lung adenocarcinoma. The source material was peripheral blood, sampled before any cancer treatment. The CDR3 DNA reads TGTGCCAGCTCCGGGACCCCCGGGGAGACCCAGTACTTC. It encodes CASSGTPGETQYF.